This T cell receptor beta chain appears in the sequencing data of a study of blood T cell repertoires in COVID-19. Some clones are missing from TCRdb's copy, which holds only in-frame ones; the method was immunoSEQ multiplex PCR. In the table there are more than 200,000 clones, about 86% of which are singletons. Trimming cost V 5 bases and J 7 bases, with 17 bases left between them. The CDR3 has 15 amino acids. Germline assignment: CDR1 MNHEY and CDR2 SMNVEV (reference sequence). The chain combines TRBV27 with TRBJ1-4; D gene ambiguous. The TCR was taken from a man aged 30 to 39 with active or convalescent COVID-19. The sequencing sample was made of peripheral blood. The CDR3 DNA reads as TGTGCCAGCAGTCTCACCAACCCGTTGCGTGAAAAACTGTTTTTT. Its protein product is CASSLTNPLREKLFF.